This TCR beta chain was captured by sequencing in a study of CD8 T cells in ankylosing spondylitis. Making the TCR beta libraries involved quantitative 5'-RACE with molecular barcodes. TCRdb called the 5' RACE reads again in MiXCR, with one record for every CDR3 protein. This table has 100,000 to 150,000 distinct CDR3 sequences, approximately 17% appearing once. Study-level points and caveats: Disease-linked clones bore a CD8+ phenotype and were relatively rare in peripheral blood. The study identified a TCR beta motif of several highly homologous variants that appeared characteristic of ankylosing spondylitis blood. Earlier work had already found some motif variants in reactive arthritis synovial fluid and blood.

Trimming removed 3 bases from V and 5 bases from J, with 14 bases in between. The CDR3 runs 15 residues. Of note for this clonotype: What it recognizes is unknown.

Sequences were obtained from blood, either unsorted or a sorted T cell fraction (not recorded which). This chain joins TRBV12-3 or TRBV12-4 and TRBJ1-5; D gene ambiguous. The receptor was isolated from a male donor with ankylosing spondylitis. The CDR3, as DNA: TGTGCCAGCAGTTTGGGAAGGTTTCTTCATCAGCCCCAGCATTTT. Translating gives CASSLGRFLHQPQHF.